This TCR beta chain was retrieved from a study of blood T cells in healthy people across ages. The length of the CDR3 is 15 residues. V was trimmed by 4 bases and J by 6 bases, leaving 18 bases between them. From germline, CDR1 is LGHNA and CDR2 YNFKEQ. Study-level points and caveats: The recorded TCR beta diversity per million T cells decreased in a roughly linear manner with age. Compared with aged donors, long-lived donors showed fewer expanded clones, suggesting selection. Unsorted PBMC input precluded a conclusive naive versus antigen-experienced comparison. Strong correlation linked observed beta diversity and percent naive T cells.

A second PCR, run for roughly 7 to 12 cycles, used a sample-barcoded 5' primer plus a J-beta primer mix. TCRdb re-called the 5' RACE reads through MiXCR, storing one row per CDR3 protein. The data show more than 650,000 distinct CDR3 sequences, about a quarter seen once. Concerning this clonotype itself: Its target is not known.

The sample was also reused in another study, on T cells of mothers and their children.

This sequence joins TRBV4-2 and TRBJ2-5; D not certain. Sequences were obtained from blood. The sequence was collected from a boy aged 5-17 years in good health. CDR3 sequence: CASSPTDRTDKTQYF. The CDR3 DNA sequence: TGTGCCAGCAGCCCAACAGACCGAACCGACAAGACCCAGTACTTC.